Each of the 8 T cell receptor beta chains below was sequenced from the same sample in a study of blood T cell repertoires in COVID-19. Produced via immunoSEQ multiplex PCR; TCRdb's table is partial and in-frame only. The repertoire consists of approximately 94,000 clones, with 70% to 80% occurring once and the leading ten covering around an eighth. Sequenced sample: peripheral blood. Receptors were obtained from a woman in her 70s with acute or convalescent COVID-19.

The chain carries TRBV4-1 and TRBJ2-3, with 13 bases identical to TRBD2. J gave up 7 bases and V 0 bases, and 1 base lay outside the gene matches. Germline V CDR1 and CDR2: MGHRA, YSYEKL. The length of the CDR3 is 15 residues. CDR3 bases: TGCGCCAGCAGCCAAGAGGGGACTAGCGGGAATACGCAGTATTTT. It yields the protein CASSQEGTSGNTQYF.

The CDR3, as DNA: TGTGCCAGCAGCCAGGGTGGCAACCAGAAAACTGAAGCTTTCTTT. This sequence encodes CASSQGGNQKTEAFF. V gene TRBV28 combines with J gene TRBJ1-1, with D tentatively TRBD1 (5 bases). The CDR3 extends over 15 amino acids. The V and J ends lost 6 bases and 5 bases respectively, with 19 bases between them. CDR1 is MDHEN, CDR2 SYDVKM, per germline.

The rearrangement links TRBV27 to TRBJ2-7, with 7 bases lining up with TRBD1. Germline-derived CDR1 and CDR2 are MNHEY and SMNVEV (reference sequence). The CDR3 has 15 amino acids. V was clipped by 6 bases and J by 1 base; unmatched bases: 9. The CDR3 spells CASSEDGTVSYEQYF. The CDR3 coding sequence is TGTGCCAGCAGCGAGGACGGGACAGTTTCCTACGAGCAGTACTTC.

V usage is TRBV4-3 and J usage is TRBJ2-3, with TRBD2 matching over 14 bases. Germline V lookup: CDR1 LGHNA, CDR2 YSLEER. V shed 4 bases and J 4 bases; nucleotides not matched to a gene: 1. There are 15 residues in the CDR3. In DNA, the CDR3 is TGCGCCAGCAGCCCGACTAGCGGGGGGGCAGATACGCAGTATTTT. As protein: CASSPTSGGADTQYF.

The chain couples TRBV29-1 to TRBJ2-2; D perhaps matches TRBD1 (5 bases). Germline CDR1 SQVTM, CDR2 ANQGSEA. Trimming stripped 7 bases from V and 7 bases from J, with 16 bases between. The CDR3 spans 13 residues. Here the CDR3 DNA reads TGCAGCGCCGTGGCACAGGCGGACGGGGAGCTGTTTTTT. Protein: CSAVAQADGELFF.

V usage is TRBV7-9 and J usage is TRBJ2-5; tentatively, D is TRBD1 (7 bases). The CDR3 sequence is 15 residues long. Per the germline V gene, CDR1 is SEHNR and CDR2 is FQNEAQ (reference sequence). Trimming cost V 5 bases and J 0 bases, with 13 bases left between them. CDR3 sequence (DNA): TGTGCCAGCAGCCCCAGGGGGGCTGACCAAGAGACCCAGTACTTC. As protein: CASSPRGADQETQYF.

The chain links TRBV5-8 to TRBJ1-1; no clear D gene. This CDR3 comprises 12 residues. Germline V lookup: CDR1 SGHTS, CDR2 YDEGEE. Between the trimmed V and J ends, which lost 4 bases and 8 bases, there was a span of 12 bases. In DNA, the CDR3 is TGTGCCAGCAGCGCCAGGATAGGAGAAGCTTTCTTT. Translation gives CASSARIGEAFF.

This rearrangement joins TRBV10-3 to TRBJ1-1; 7 bases are shared with TRBD1. V lost 7 bases and J lost 1; bases outside the gene matches: 3. Looked up from germline, CDR1 is ENHRY and CDR2 is SYGVKD. The CDR3 is 13 amino acids. This CDR3 is CAITDRENTEAFF. Written as DNA, the CDR3 is TGTGCCATCACTGACAGGGAGAACACTGAAGCTTTCTTT.